The source of this T cell receptor beta chain is a study of control samples from healthy donors and cancer patients. Unmatched junction bases numbered 7, after V lost 1 base and J lost 10 bases. The CDR3 sequence is 15 residues long. Germline CDR1 and CDR2: LNHNV and YYDKDF (reference sequence). Here immunoSEQ multiplex PCR was the method, and the copy in TCRdb shows in-frame clones only, minus some. Among about 130,000 clones listed, approximately 95% were seen once. The chain has TRBV15 and TRBJ2-1; TRBD2 matches 10 bases. Sample: blood. The source of this sequence is a man under 40 in good health. The CDR3: CATSRASGGAEEQFF. The CDR3 nucleotides are TGTGCCACCAGCAGAGCCAGCGGGGGGGCGGAGGAGCAGTTCTTC.